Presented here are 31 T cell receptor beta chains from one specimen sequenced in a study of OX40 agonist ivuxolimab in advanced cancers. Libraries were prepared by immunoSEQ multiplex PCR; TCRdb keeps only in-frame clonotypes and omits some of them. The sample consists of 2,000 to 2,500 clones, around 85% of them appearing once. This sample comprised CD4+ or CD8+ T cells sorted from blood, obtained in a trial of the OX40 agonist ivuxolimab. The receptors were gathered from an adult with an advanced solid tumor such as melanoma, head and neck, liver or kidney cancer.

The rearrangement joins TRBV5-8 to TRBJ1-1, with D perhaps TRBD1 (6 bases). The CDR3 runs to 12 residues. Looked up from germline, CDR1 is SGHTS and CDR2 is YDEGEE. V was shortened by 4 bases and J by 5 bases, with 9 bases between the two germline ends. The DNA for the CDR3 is TGTGCCAGCAGCCCAGGGGTAACTGAAGCTTTCTTT. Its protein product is CASSPGVTEAFF.

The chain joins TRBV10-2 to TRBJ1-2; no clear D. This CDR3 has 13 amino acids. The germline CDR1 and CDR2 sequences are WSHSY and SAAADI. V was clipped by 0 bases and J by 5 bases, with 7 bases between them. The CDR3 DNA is TGCGCCAGCAGTGAGTCAGGAGAGTATGGCTACACCTTC. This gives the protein CASSESGEYGYTF.

CDR3 residues: CASGLQPYGTEAFF. CDR3 coding DNA: TGTGCTAGTGGTTTACAGCCATACGGGACTGAAGCTTTCTTT. This chain links TRBV12-5 with TRBJ1-1; no definite D call. V lost 3 bases and J lost 5, with 13 bases in between. This CDR3 is built from 14 residues. Germline V CDR1 and CDR2: LGHNT, FRNRAP.

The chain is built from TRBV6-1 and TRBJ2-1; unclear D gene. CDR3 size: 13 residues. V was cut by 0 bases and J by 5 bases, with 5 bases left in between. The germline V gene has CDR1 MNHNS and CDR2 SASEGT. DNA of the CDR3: TGTGCCAGCAGTGAAGCCCAGAACAATGAGCAGTTCTTC. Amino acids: CASSEAQNNEQFF.

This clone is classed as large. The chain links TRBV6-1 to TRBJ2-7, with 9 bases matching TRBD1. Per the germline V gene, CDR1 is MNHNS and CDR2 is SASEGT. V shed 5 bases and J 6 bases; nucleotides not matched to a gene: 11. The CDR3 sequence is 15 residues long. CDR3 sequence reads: CASSFTGTGRLEQYF. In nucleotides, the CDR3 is TGTGCCAGCAGTTTTACCGGGACAGGGCGTCTCGAGCAGTACTTC.

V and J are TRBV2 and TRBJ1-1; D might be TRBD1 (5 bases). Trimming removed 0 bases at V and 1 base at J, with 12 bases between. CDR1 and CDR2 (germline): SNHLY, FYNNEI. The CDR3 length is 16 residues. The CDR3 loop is CASSEASGTGNTEAFF. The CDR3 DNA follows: TGTGCCAGCAGTGAAGCTTCCGGGACGGGGAACACTGAAGCTTTCTTT.

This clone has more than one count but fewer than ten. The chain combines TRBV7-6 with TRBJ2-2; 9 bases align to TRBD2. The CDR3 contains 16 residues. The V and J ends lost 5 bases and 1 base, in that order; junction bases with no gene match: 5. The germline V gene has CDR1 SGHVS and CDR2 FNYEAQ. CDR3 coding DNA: TGTGCCAGCAGCCCAGCGACTAGCGGGAACACCGGGGAGCTGTTTTTT. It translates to CASSPATSGNTGELFF.

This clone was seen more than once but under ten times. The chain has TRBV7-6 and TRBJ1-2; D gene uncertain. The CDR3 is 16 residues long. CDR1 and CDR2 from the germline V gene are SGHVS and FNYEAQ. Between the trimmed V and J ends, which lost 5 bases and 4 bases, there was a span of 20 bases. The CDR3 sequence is CASSGGIDLKTYGYTF. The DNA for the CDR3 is TGTGCCAGCAGCGGAGGGATTGATCTGAAGACCTATGGCTACACCTTC.

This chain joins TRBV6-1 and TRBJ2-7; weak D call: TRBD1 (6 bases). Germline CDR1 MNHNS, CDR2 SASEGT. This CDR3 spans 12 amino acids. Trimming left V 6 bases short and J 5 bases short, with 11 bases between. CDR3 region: CASRDRSHEQYF. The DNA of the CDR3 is TGTGCCAGCAGAGACAGGTCCCACGAGCAGTACTTC.

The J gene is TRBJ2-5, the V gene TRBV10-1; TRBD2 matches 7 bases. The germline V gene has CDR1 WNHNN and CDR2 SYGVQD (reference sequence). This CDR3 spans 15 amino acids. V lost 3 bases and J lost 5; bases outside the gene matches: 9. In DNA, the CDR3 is TGCGCCAGCAGTGAAGCTCCGGGGGGTTTTGAGACCCAGTACTTC. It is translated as CASSEAPGGFETQYF.

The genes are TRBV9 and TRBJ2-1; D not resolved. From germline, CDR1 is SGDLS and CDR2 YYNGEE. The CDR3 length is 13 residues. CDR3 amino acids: CASGRSSYNEQFF. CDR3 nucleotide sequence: TGTGCGTCGGGCCGGAGCTCCTACAATGAGCAGTTCTTC.

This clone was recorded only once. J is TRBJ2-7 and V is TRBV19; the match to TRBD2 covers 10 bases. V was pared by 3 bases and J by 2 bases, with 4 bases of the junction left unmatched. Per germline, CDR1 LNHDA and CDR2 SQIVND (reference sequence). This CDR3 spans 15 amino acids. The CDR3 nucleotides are TGTGCCAGTAGTATCGGAGGACTAGCGGCCTACGAGCAGTACTTC. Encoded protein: CASSIGGLAAYEQYF.

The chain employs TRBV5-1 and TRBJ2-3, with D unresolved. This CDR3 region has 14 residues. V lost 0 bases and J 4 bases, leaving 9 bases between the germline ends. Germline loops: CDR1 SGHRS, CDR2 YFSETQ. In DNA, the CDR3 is TGCGCCAGCAGCTTGGAGACTGACTCAGATACGCAGTATTTT. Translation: CASSLETDSDTQYF.

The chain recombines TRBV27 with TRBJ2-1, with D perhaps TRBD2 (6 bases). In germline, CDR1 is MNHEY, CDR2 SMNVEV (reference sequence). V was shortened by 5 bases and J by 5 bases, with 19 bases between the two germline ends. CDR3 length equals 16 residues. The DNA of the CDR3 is TGTGCCAGCAGTCGGGCGGGCGCGGCGGGAAACAATGAGCAGTTCTTC. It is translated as CASSRAGAAGNNEQFF.

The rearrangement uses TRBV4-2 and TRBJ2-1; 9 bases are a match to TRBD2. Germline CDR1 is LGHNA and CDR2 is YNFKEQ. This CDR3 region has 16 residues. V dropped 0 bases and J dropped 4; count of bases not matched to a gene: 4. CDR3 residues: CASSQDISGSYNEQFF. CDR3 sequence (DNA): TGTGCCAGCAGCCAAGATATTAGCGGGAGTTACAATGAGCAGTTCTTC.

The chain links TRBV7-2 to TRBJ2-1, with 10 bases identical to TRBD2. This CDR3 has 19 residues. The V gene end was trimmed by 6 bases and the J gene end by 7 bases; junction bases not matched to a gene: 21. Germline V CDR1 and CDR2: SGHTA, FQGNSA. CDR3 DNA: TGTGCCAGCAGTCTCGGGCGAGCGGGAGGGCCTTCAGTGAGAAATGAGCAGTTCTTC. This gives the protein CASSLGRAGGPSVRNEQFF.

In DNA form, the CDR3 reads TGTGCCAGCAGCTTAAGGGGGCGTCAGCCCCAGCATTTT. The encoded protein is CASSLRGRQPQHF. V is TRBV13 and J is TRBJ1-5; 7 bases are a match to TRBD1. This CDR3 contains 13 residues. The junction had 1 base not matched to a gene; V was cut back by 2 bases and J by 6 bases. Per germline, CDR1 PRHDT and CDR2 FYEKMQ (reference sequence).

CDR3 DNA: TGTGCCAGCAGCCAGCACAGGAGCTCCTACGAGCAGTACTTC. Translating gives CASSQHRSSYEQYF. The genes are TRBV14 and TRBJ2-7; TRBD1 is a possible D gene (5 bases). Germline CDR1 reads SGHDN; CDR2 reads FVKESK. The CDR3 has 14 amino acids. Between the trimmed V and J ends, which lost 3 bases and 0 bases, there was a span of 9 bases. The full variable domain, rest sourced from reference TRBV14 and TRBJ2-7, is EAGVTQFPSHSVIEKGQTVTLRCDPISGHDNLYWYRRVMGKEIKFLLHFVKESKQDESGMPNNRFLAERTGGTYSTLKVQPAELEDSGVYFCASSQHRSSYEQYFGPGTRLTVT.

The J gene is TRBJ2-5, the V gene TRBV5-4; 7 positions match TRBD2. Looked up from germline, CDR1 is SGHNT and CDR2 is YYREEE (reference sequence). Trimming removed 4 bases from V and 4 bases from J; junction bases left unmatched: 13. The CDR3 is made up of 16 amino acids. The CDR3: CASSVSGGSLRETQYF. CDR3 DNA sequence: TGTGCCAGCAGCGTGAGTGGCGGGAGTTTGAGAGAGACCCAGTACTTC.

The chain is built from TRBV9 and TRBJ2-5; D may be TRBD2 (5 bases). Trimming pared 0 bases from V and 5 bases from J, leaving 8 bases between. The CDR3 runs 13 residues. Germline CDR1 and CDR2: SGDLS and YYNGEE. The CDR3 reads CASSVAPGETQYF. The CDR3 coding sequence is TGTGCCAGCAGCGTAGCTCCGGGGGAGACCCAGTACTTC.

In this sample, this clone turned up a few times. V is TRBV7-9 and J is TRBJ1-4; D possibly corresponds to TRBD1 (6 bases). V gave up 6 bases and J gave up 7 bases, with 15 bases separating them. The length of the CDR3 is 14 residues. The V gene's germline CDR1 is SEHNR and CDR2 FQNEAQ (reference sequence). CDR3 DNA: TGTGCCAGCAGGCCTCCAGGGGCTAGTGAAAAACTGTTTTTT. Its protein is CASRPPGASEKLFF.

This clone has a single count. CDR3: CASSEWVGNLNEQFF. The CDR3 nucleotides read TGCGCCAGCAGTGAGTGGGTAGGAAATTTGAATGAGCAGTTCTTC. V gene TRBV10-2 combines with J gene TRBJ2-1; D is unresolved. The CDR3 has 15 residues. Germline values: CDR1 WSHSY, CDR2 SAAADI. V was pared by 1 base and J by 7 bases, with 14 bases between.

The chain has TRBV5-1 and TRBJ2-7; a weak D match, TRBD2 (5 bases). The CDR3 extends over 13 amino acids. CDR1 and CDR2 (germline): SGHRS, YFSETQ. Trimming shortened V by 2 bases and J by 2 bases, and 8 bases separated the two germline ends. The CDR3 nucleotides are TGCGCCAGCAGCTTCGGGGAAACCTACGAGCAGTACTTC. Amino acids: CASSFGETYEQYF. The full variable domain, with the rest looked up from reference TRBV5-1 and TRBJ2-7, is KAGVTQTPRYLIKTRGQQVTLSCSPISGHRSVSWYQQTPGQGLQFLFEYFSETQRNKGNFPGRFSGRQFSNSRSEMNVSTLELGDSALYLCASSFGETYEQYFGPGTRLTVT.

CDR3: CASRPRGQNTEAFF. CDR3 DNA sequence: TGTGCCAGCAGGCCCCGGGGACAGAACACTGAAGCTTTCTTT. The rearrangement uses TRBV6-1 and TRBJ1-1; D is possibly TRBD1 (6 bases). The CDR3 totals 14 residues. V was shortened by 6 bases and J by 1 base, with 12 bases between the two germline ends. Germline V gene data show CDR1 as MNHNS and CDR2 as SASEGT.

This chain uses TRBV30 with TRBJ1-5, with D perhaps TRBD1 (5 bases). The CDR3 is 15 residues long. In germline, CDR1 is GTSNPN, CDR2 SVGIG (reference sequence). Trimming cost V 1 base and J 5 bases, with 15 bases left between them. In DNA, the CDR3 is TGTGCCTGGAGTGAATGGGGCGGGGGACATCAGCCCCAGCATTTT. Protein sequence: CAWSEWGGGHQPQHF. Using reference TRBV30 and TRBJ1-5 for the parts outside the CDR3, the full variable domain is SQTIHQWPATLVQPVGSPLSLECTVEGTSNPNLYWYRQAAGRGLQLLFYSVGIGQISSEVPQNLSASRPQDRQFILSSKKLLLSDSGFYLCAWSEWGGGHQPQHFGDGTRLSIL.

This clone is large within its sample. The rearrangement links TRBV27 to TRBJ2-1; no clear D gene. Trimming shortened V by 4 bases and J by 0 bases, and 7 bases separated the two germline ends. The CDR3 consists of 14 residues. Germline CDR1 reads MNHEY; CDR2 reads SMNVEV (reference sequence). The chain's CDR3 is CASSYNPSYNEQFF. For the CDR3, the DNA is TGTGCCAGCAGTTACAACCCCTCCTACAATGAGCAGTTCTTC.

The CDR3 here is CSVWTSGRAGYEQYF. As DNA, the CDR3 is TGCAGCGTGTGGACTAGCGGGAGGGCGGGGTACGAGCAGTACTTC. The chain joins TRBV29-1 to TRBJ2-7; 15 positions agree with TRBD2. The CDR3 is 15 amino acids. V shed 6 bases and J 4 bases; nucleotides not matched to a gene: 7. Germline V gene sequence: CDR1 SQVTM, CDR2 ANQGSEA.

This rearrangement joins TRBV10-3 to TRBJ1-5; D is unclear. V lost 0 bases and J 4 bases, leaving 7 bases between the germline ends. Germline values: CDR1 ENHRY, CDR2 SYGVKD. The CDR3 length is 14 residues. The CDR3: CAISESMTNQPQHF. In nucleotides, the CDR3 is TGTGCCATCAGTGAGTCGATGACAAATCAGCCCCAGCATTTT.

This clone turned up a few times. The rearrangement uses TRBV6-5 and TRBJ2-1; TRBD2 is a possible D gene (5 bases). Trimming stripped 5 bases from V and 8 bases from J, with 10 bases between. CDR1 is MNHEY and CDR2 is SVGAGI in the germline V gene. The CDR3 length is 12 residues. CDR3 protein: CASSLTRDEQFF. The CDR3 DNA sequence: TGTGCCAGCAGTCTTACTAGGGATGAGCAGTTCTTC.

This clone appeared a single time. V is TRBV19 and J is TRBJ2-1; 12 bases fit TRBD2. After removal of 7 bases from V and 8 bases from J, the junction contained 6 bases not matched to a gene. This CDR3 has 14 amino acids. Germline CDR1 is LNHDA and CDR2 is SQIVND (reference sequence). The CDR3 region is CASKVTSGSDEQFF. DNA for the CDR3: TGTGCCAGTAAGGTGACTAGCGGGAGTGATGAGCAGTTCTTC.

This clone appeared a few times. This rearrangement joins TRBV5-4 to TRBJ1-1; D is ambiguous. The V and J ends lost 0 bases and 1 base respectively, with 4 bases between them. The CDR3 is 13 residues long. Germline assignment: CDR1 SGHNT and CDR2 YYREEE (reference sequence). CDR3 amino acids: CASSLVPNTEAFF. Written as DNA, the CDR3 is TGTGCCAGCAGCTTGGTCCCGAACACTGAAGCTTTCTTT.